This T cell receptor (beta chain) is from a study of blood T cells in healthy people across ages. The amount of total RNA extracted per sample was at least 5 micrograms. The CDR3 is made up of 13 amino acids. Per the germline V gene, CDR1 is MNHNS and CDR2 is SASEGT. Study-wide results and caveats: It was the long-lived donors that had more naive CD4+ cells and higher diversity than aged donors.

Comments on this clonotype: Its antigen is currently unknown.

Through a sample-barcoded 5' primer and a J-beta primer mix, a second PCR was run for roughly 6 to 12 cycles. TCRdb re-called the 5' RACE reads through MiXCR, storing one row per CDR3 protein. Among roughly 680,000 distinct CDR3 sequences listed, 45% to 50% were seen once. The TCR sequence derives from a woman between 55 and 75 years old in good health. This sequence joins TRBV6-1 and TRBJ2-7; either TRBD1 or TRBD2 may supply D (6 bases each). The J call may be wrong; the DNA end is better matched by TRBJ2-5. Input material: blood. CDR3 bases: TGTGCCAGCACTCGGGGGCATGAGGAGACCCAGTACTTC. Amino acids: CASTRGHEETQYF.